The sequence of this TCR beta chain was determined in a study of beta chain features in type 1 diabetes. The study reverse transcribed the entire isolated RNA, so it sequenced expressed TCRB transcripts. Clones were read by immunoSEQ multiplex PCR, and TCRdb kept only the in-frame ones, dropping some. The table lists approximately 250,000 clones, about 24% of them singletons. The CDR3 is 13 residues long. V lost 2 bases to trimming and J lost 4 bases, with 8 bases between them. CDR1 and CDR2 from the germline V gene are SGHRS and YFSETQ. This clone has only a few counts. The antigen is not known. Study-wide results and caveats: Researchers report that Type 1 diabetes patients had moderately but significantly shorter TCRB CDR3s across all four CD4+ subsets.

This receptor was obtained from a woman aged 25-40 years with type 1 diabetes. The V and J genes are TRBV5-1 and TRBJ2-3; D remains unclear. The specimen was naive CD4+ T cells from blood. This chain's CDR3 is CASSFLGPDTQYF. The CDR3 nucleotides are TGCGCCAGCAGCTTCCTTGGGCCAGATACGCAGTATTTT.